The 19 T cell receptor beta chains below come from one sample, sequenced in a study of blood T cell repertoires in COVID-19. Clones were read by immunoSEQ multiplex PCR, and TCRdb kept only the in-frame ones, dropping some. This sample has about 76,000 clones, with approximately 78% found just once. The sequencing input was peripheral blood. Receptor source: a human donor in a cohort sampled during active COVID-19.

This chain uses TRBV9 with TRBJ1-2; 8 nucleotides align to TRBD1. The CDR3 is 14 amino acids. Germline CDR1 is SGDLS and CDR2 is YYNGEE. With 0 bases clipped from V and 3 bases from J, the junction kept 1 base outside the gene matches. The CDR3 reads CASSVGQGHYGYTF. In nucleotides, the CDR3 is TGTGCCAGCAGCGTAGGACAGGGGCACTATGGCTACACCTTC.

The V call is TRBV5-1, the J call TRBJ2-1, with TRBD2 matching over 8 bases. Germline values: CDR1 SGHRS, CDR2 YFSETQ. This CDR3 has 14 residues. V gave up 5 bases and J gave up 5 bases; unmatched junction bases: 6. CDR3 region: CASSRQRENNEQFF. Here the CDR3 DNA reads TGCGCCAGCAGTAGGCAGCGGGAGAACAATGAGCAGTTCTTC.

The rearrangement joins TRBV18 to TRBJ1-2; D not certain. Trimming took off 0 bases at V and 3 bases at J, with 11 bases between the two ends. CDR3 length: 15 residues. The V gene's germline CDR1 is KGHSH and CDR2 LQKENI. The CDR3 DNA reads as TGTGCCAGCTCACCACCGAGAGAGGATCACTATGGCTACACCTTC. Amino acids: CASSPPREDHYGYTF. The entire variable domain, with the rest obtained from reference TRBV18 and TRBJ1-2, is as follows: NAGVMQNPRHLVRRRGQEARLRCSPMKGHSHVYWYRQLPEEGLKFMVYLQKENIIDESGMPKERFSAEFPKEGPSILRIQQVVRGDSAAYFCASSPPREDHYGYTFGSGTRLTVV.

In nucleotides, the CDR3 is TGTGCCAGCAGTACAGGGGGCAAAGGCTACACCTTC. Translated, it gives CASSTGGKGYTF. V is TRBV12-3 or TRBV12-4 and J is TRBJ1-2; 9 bases fit TRBD1. The length of the CDR3 is 12 residues. V was clipped by 5 bases and J by 8 bases; unmatched bases: 3.

This rearrangement joins TRBV2 to TRBJ1-1, with TRBD1 matching over 7 bases. The CDR3 consists of 15 residues. Germline CDR1 SNHLY, CDR2 FYNNEI. V trimming: 3 bases; J trimming: 3 bases; junction bases outside the gene matches: 7. As DNA, the CDR3 is TGTGCCAGCAGTGATAACAGGGGCAGGGACACTGAAGCTTTCTTT. It encodes CASSDNRGRDTEAFF.

This clone was counted only a few times. The CDR3 sequence: CASSLRQGTYEQYF. The CDR3 DNA follows: TGTGCCAGCAGTCTACGACAGGGCACCTACGAGCAGTACTTC. The chain links TRBV6-5 to TRBJ2-7; 7 nucleotides match TRBD1. V gave up 5 bases and J gave up 2 bases; unmatched junction bases: 6. The CDR3 has 14 amino acids. The germline CDR1 and CDR2 sequences are MNHEY and SVGAGI.

The chain has TRBV12-3 or TRBV12-4 and TRBJ1-2, with a weak D call TRBD1 (5 bases). V lost 2 bases and J 7 bases, leaving 11 bases between the germline ends. CDR3 length: 13 residues. The CDR3 region is CASSLQGTGGYTF. CDR3 nucleotides: TGTGCCAGCAGTTTACAGGGAACCGGTGGCTACACCTTC.

This sequence joins TRBV6-1 and TRBJ1-1, with D perhaps matching TRBD1 (5 bases). V gave up 0 bases and J gave up 3 bases, with 11 bases separating them. The CDR3 is made up of 15 amino acids. From germline, CDR1 is MNHNS and CDR2 SASEGT. The CDR3 bases are TGTGCCAGCAGTGAAGCGTTTGGGGGGTACACTGAAGCTTTCTTT. Amino acid sequence: CASSEAFGGYTEAFF.

The chain carries TRBV11-1 and TRBJ2-5; 9 nucleotides agree with TRBD1. The CDR3 sequence is 16 residues long. With V trimmed by 5 bases and J by 2 bases, 9 bases remained unmatched. The germline gives CDR1 SGHAT, CDR2 FQDESV (reference sequence). CDR3 in amino acids: CASSTGTGNLQETQYF. The CDR3 DNA reads TGTGCCAGCAGCACCGGGACAGGGAATTTACAAGAGACCCAGTACTTC. Looking up the rest from reference TRBV11-1 and TRBJ2-5 gives the full variable domain: EAEVAQSPRYKITEKSQAVAFWCDPISGHATLYWYRQILGQGPELLVQFQDESVVDDSQLPKDRFSAERLKGVDSTLKIQPAELGDSAMYLCASSTGTGNLQETQYFGPGTRLLVL.

The chain combines TRBV6-5 with TRBJ1-1; no clear D. The germline V and J ends were trimmed by 6 bases and 0 bases, with 8 bases remaining between them. Per germline, CDR1 MNHEY and CDR2 SVGAGI. The CDR3 runs 13 residues. In DNA, the CDR3 is TGTGCCAGCAGGAGACATCTGAACACTGAAGCTTTCTTT. It is translated as CASRRHLNTEAFF.

About this clone itself: The identical CDR3 is also encoded by other nucleotide sequences in the sample. The chain carries TRBV5-1 and TRBJ2-3; D call uncertain. The CDR3 length is 13 residues. Looked up from germline, CDR1 is SGHRS and CDR2 is YFSETQ. V lost 3 bases and J lost 0, with 5 bases in between. The chain's CDR3 is CASSSGSTDTQYF. DNA for the CDR3: TGCGCCAGCAGCTCGGGTAGCACAGATACGCAGTATTTT.

The V and J genes are TRBV2 and TRBJ2-3, with a tentative D call TRBD1 (6 bases). Germline V gene lookup returns CDR1 SNHLY and CDR2 FYNNEI. The CDR3 is made up of 16 amino acids. Trimming removed 4 bases at V and 7 bases at J, with 21 bases between. The DNA of the CDR3 is TGTGCCAGCAGTGTCGTGCAGGGGAAAGGTCTGAATACGCAGTATTTT. This translates into CASSVVQGKGLNTQYF.

This sequence joins TRBV18 and TRBJ1-1, with D perhaps TRBD1 (6 bases). The germline V gene encodes CDR1 KGHSH and CDR2 LQKENI. V lost 2 bases and J 1 base, leaving 11 bases between the germline ends. This CDR3 region has 15 residues. DNA for the CDR3: TGTGCCAGCTCACCATTAGGGGACACGAACACTGAAGCTTTCTTT. It encodes CASSPLGDTNTEAFF.

The gene calls are TRBV9 and TRBJ2-3, with 10 bases fitting TRBD1. This CDR3 region has 15 residues. CDR1 and CDR2 (germline): SGDLS, YYNGEE. Germline trimming cut 3 bases from V and 4 bases from J; bases unmatched to any gene: 5. The DNA for the CDR3 is TGTGCCAGCAGCGCCGGACAGGGGGGAGCAGATACGCAGTATTTT. This gives the protein CASSAGQGGADTQYF.

This sequence joins TRBV28 and TRBJ1-4, with a possible D match to TRBD1 (6 bases). The CDR3 covers 15 residues. Trimming took off 5 bases at V and 8 bases at J, with 18 bases between the two ends. CDR1 and CDR2 (germline): MDHEN, SYDVKM. CDR3 amino acids: CASSPQGPGREKLFF. The CDR3 bases are TGTGCCAGCAGTCCACAGGGCCCGGGTCGCGAAAAACTGTTTTTT.

The chain is built from TRBV7-8 and TRBJ2-7; TRBD1 agrees at 9 bases. CDR1 is SGHVS and CDR2 is FQNEAQ in the germline V gene. The CDR3 runs 15 residues. The ends lost 5 bases at V and 5 bases at J; junction bases unmatched: 10. This CDR3 is CASSPYRGRPNEQYF. In nucleotides, the CDR3 is TGTGCCAGCAGCCCTTACAGGGGGCGACCTAACGAGCAGTACTTC.

DNA for the CDR3: TGTGCCATCAGTGAGTCTACAGCCATCTACGAGCAGTACTTC. Amino acid sequence: CAISESTAIYEQYF. This sequence joins TRBV10-3 and TRBJ2-7; D is unclear. The germline V gene encodes CDR1 ENHRY and CDR2 SYGVKD. The CDR3 spans 14 residues. With 0 bases removed from V and 3 bases from J, the gap between germline ends came to 9 bases.

This chain links TRBV5-8 with TRBJ2-5, with D possibly TRBD2 on 6 matching bases. The CDR3 totals 15 residues. Germline lookup yields CDR1 SGHTS and CDR2 YDEGEE. V was pared by 3 bases and J by 5 bases, with 17 bases between. CDR3 loop: CASSSGRVGGETQYF. The DNA for the CDR3 is TGTGCCAGCAGCTCGGGCAGGGTTGGAGGGGAGACCCAGTACTTC.

V is TRBV7-9 and J is TRBJ1-6; possibly TRBD1 for D (6 bases). Germline CDR1 reads SEHNR; CDR2 reads FQNEAQ (reference sequence). The CDR3 consists of 16 residues. The ends were cut back, 1 base at V and 10 bases at J, with 17 bases in the middle. CDR3: CASSLEGGGSRSPLHF. CDR3 sequence (DNA): TGTGCCAGCAGCTTAGAGGGGGGGGGCTCGCGGTCACCCCTCCACTTT.